This TCR beta chain was captured in a study of blood T cell repertoires in COVID-19. Assay used: immunoSEQ multiplex PCR; TCRdb lists only in-frame clones, some missing. The top ten clones hold roughly 0.99% of a sample with 350,000 to 400,000 clones, 80% to 90% of them seen once. Germline V gene lookup returns CDR1 GTSNPN and CDR2 SVGIG (reference sequence). The CDR3 runs to 14 residues. Deletions cut 7 bases from V and 4 bases from J, with 19 bases between. Individuals drawn from around 25 US areas were roughly 18 to 100 years old. Donors in Cohort 3 counted as recovered after two negative PCRs, clearance, or symptom resolution.

The V call is TRBV30, the J call TRBJ1-2; maybe TRBD1 (6 bases). This TCR derives from a man younger than 35 who had recovered from COVID-19. The sequenced sample consisted of PBMCs or T cells enriched from blood (not recorded which). The CDR3 sequence: CALRETGNFYGYTF. CDR3 coding DNA: TGTGCCTTACGAGAGACAGGAAACTTCTATGGCTACACCTTC.